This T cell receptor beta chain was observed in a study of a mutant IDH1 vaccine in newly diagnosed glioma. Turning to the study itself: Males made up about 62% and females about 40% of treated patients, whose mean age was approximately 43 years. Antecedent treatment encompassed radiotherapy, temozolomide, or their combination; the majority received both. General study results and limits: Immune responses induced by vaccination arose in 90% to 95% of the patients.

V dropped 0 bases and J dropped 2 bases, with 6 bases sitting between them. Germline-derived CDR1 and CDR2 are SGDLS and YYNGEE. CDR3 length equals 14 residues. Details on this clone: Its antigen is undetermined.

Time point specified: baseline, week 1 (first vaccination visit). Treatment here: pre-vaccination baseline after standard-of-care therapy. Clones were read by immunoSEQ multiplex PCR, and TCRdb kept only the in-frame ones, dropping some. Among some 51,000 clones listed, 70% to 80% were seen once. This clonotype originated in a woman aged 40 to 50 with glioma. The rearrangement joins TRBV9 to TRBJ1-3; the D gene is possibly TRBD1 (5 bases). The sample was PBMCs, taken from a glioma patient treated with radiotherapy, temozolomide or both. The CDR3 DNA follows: TGTGCCAGCAGCGTAGACAGGCCTGGAAACACCATATATTTT. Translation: CASSVDRPGNTIYF.